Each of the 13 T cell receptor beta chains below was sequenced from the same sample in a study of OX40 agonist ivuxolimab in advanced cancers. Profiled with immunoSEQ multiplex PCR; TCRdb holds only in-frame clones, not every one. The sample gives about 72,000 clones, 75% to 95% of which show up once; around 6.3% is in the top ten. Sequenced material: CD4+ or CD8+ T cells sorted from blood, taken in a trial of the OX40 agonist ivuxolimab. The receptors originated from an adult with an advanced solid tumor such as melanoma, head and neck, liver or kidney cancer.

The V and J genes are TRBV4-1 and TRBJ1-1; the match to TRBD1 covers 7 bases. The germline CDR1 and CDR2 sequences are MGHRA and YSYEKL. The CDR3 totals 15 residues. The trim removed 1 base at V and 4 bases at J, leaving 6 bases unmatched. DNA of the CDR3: TGCGCCAGCAGCCAAGCCATCGACAGGGTCACTGAAGCTTTCTTT. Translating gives CASSQAIDRVTEAFF.

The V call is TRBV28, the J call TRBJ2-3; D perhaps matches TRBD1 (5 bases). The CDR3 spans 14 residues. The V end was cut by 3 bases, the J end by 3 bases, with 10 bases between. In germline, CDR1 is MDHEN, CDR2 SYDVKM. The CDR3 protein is CASSFRASTDTQYF. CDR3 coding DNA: TGTGCCAGCAGTTTCAGGGCTTCGACAGATACGCAGTATTTT.

The CDR3 region has the DNA TGTGCCAGCTCACCCCGGGACAGCAATAATGAAAAACTGTTTTTT. It translates to CASSPRDSNNEKLFF. The J gene is TRBJ1-4, the V gene TRBV18; 7 bases line up with TRBD1. CDR1 KGHSH and CDR2 LQKENI come from the germline V gene. This CDR3 has 15 residues. V was pared by 3 bases and J by 4 bases, with 5 bases of the junction left unmatched.

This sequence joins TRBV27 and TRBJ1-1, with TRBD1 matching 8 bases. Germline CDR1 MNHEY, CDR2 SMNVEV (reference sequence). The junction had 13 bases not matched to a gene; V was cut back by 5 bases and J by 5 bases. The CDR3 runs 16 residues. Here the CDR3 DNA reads TGTGCCAGCAGTCAGAGGACAGGGTGGGTTGGAACTGAAGCTTTCTTT. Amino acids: CASSQRTGWVGTEAFF.

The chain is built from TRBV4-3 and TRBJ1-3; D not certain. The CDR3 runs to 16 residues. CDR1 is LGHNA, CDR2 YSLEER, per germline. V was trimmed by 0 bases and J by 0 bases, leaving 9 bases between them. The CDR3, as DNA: TGCGCCAGCAGCCAAGAATCGCCGGCCTCTGGAAACACCATATATTTT. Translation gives CASSQESPASGNTIYF.

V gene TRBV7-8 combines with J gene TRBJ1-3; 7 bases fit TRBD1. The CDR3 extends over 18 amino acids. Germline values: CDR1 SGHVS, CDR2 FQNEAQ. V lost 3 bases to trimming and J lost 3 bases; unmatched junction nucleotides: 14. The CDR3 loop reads CASSFTIGQGDRGNTIYF. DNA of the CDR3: TGTGCCAGCAGCTTCACCATAGGCCAGGGGGATCGTGGAAACACCATATATTTT.

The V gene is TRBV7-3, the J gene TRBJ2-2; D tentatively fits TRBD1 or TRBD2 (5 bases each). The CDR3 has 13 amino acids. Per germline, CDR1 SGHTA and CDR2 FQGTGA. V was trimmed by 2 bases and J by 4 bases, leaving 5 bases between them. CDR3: CASSLGGTGELFF. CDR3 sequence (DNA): TGTGCCAGCAGCTTAGGGGGCACCGGGGAGCTGTTTTTT.

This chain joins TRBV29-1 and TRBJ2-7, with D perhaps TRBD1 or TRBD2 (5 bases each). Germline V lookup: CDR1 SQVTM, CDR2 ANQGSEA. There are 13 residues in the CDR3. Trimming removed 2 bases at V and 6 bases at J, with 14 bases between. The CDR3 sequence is CSVEPSRDGEQYF. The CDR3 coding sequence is TGCAGCGTTGAACCAAGCAGGGACGGCGAGCAGTACTTC.

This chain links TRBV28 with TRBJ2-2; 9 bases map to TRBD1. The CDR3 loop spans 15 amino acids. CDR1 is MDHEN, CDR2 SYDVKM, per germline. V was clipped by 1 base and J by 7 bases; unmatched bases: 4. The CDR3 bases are TGTGCCAGCAGTTTATCACAGGGGGCGGTCGGGGAGCTGTTTTTT. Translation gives CASSLSQGAVGELFF.

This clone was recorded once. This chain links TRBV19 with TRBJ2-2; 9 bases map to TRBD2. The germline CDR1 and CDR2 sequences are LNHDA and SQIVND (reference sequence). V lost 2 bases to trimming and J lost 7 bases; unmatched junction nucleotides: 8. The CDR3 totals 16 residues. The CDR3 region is CASSILPSGVIGELFF. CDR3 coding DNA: TGTGCCAGTAGTATACTCCCTAGCGGGGTTATCGGGGAGCTGTTTTTT.

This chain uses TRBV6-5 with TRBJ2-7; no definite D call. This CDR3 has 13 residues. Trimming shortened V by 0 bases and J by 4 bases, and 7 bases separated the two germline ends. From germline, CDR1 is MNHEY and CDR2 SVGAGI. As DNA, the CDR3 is TGTGCCAGCAGTTACTCGCTCGGGTACGAGCAGTACTTC. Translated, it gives CASSYSLGYEQYF.

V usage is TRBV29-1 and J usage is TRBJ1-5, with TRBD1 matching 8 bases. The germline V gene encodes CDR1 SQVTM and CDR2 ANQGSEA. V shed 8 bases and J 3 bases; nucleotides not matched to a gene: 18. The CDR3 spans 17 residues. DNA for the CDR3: TGCAGCTTCGCCCGGACAGGGCTACGTAGAGACAATCAGCCCCAGCATTTT. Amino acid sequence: CSFARTGLRRDNQPQHF.

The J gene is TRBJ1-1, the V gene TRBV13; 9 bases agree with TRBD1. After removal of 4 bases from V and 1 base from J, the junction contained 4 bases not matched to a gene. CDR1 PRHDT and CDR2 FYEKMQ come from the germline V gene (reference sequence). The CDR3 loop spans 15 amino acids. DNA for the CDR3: TGTGCCAGCAGCTCGCCGGGACAGGGGAACACTGAAGCTTTCTTT. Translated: CASSSPGQGNTEAFF.